The 5 T cell receptor beta chains reported below all come from one sample, sequenced in a study of T cell repertoires in cytomegalovirus infection. These receptors have no known antigen. TCRdb analysed the reads with MiXCR anew, one entry per CDR3 protein. The table records roughly 500,000 distinct CDR3 sequences, more than 30% of them present only once. Source: cultured PBMCs, taken from culture after CMV antigen stimulation. The receptors derive from a human donor in good health (CMV status not recorded). Some clones in this sample may be carry-over from other donors' samples.

This clonotype turned up a few times. V and J are TRBV7-8 and TRBJ2-7; 7 bases match TRBD2. The ends lost 6 bases at V and 4 bases at J; junction bases unmatched: 9. This CDR3 comprises 14 residues. Germline V lookup: CDR1 SGHVS, CDR2 FQNEAQ. The DNA of the CDR3 is TGTGCCAGCAGTCGGGGCGGGAGTTTTTACGAGCAGTACGTC. This codes for CASSRGGSFYEQYV.

This clonotype was seen repeatedly, ten times or more. The chain is built from TRBV7-2 and TRBJ2-3; 8 bases are shared with TRBD2. CDR3 length: 16 amino acids. Germline V gene lookup returns CDR1 SGHTA and CDR2 FQGNSA. V shed 5 bases and J 6 bases; nucleotides not matched to a gene: 13. In DNA form, the CDR3 reads TGTGCCAGCAGCCCGGGACTAGGCAGGGCTCGGGATACGCAGTATTTT. Translating gives CASSPGLGRARDTQYF.

This clonotype was detected only a few times. V and J are TRBV7-2 and TRBJ2-5; possibly TRBD1 or TRBD2 for D (6 bases each). V was cut by 3 bases and J by 5 bases, with 10 bases left in between. The CDR3 consists of 13 residues. Germline CDR1 is SGHTA and CDR2 is FQGNSA. The CDR3 is CASSFWRGETQYF. Written as DNA, the CDR3 is TGTGCCAGCAGCTTTTGGAGGGGGGAGACCCAGTACTTC.

This clonotype occurred many times. The rearrangement joins TRBV20-1 to TRBJ1-5; no definite D call. This CDR3 has 15 amino acids. The V and J ends lost 0 bases and 0 bases respectively, with 9 bases between them. Per germline, CDR1 DFQATT and CDR2 SNEGSKA (reference sequence). The DNA for the CDR3 is TGCAGTGCTAGAGATCGGGTAAATAGCAATCAGCCCCAGCATTTT. Translating gives CSARDRVNSNQPQHF.

This clonotype was counted a few times. CDR3 loop: CASRPYMSARGLSFTDTQYF. The CDR3 DNA follows: TGTGCCAGCAGGCCTTACATGTCTGCGAGGGGTTTGAGCTTCACAGATACGCAGTATTTT. The chain employs TRBV12-3 or TRBV12-4 and TRBJ2-3; tentatively, D is TRBD1 or TRBD2 (5 bases each). The CDR3 spans 20 residues. V was shortened by 6 bases and J by 2 bases, with 30 bases between the two germline ends.